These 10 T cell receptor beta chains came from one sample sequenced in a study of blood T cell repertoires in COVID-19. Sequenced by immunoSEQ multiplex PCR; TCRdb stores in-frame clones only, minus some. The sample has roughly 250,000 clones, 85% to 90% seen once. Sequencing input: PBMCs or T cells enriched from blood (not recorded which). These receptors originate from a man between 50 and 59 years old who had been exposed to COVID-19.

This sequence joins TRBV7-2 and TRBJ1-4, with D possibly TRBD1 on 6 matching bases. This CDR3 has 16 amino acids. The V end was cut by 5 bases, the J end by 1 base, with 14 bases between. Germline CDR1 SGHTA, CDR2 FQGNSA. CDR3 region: CASSAPPGQTNEKLFF. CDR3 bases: TGTGCCAGCAGCGCACCACCGGGACAAACTAATGAAAAACTGTTTTTT. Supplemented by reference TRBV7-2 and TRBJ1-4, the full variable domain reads GAGVSQSPSNKVTEKGKDVELRCDPISGHTALYWYRQSLGQGLEFLIYFQGNSAPDKSGLPSDRFSAERTGGSVSTLTIQRTQQEDSAVYLCASSAPPGQTNEKLFFGSGTQLSVL.

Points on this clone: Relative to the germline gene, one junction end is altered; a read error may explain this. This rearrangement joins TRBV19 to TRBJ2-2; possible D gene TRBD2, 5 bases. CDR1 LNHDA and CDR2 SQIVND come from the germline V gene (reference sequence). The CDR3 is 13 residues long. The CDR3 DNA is TGTGCCAGCACGAGGACCACCACCGGGGAGCTATTTTTT. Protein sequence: CASTRTTTGELFF.

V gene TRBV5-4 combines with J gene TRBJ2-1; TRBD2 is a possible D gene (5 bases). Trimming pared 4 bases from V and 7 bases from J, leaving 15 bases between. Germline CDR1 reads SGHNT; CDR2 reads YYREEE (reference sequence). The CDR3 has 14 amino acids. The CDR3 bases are TGTGCCAGCAGCCCGGCGCCGGGAATGAATGAGCAGTTCTTC. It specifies CASSPAPGMNEQFF.

The CDR3 nucleotides are TGTGCCAGCAGCTTAGACCACTCGGGTGGCTACACCTTC. Residues: CASSLDHSGGYTF. This rearrangement joins TRBV7-9 to TRBJ1-2; no reliable D call. Deletions cut 1 base from V and 7 bases from J, with 10 bases between. The CDR3 totals 13 residues. The germline V gene encodes CDR1 SEHNR and CDR2 FQNEAQ (reference sequence).

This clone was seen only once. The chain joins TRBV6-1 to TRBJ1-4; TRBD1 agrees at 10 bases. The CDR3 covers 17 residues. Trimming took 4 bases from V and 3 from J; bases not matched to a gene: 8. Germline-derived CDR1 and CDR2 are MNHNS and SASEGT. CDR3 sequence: CASSVRDRGKSNEKLFF. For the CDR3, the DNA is TGTGCCAGCAGTGTAAGGGACAGGGGAAAATCTAATGAAAAACTGTTTTTT.

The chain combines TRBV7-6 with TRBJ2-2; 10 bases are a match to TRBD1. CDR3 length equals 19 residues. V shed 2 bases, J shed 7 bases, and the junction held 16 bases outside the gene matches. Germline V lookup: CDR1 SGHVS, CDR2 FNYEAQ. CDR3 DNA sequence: TGTGCCAGCAGCTTACGTAGGAGGAACCGGGACAGGGGAGTCGGGGAGCTGTTTTTT. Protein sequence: CASSLRRRNRDRGVGELFF.

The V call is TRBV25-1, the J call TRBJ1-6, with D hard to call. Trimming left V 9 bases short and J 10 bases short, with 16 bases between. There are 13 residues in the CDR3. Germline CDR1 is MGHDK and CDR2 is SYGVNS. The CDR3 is CASHRVGGSPLHF. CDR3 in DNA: TGTGCCAGTCATCGGGTAGGAGGGTCACCCCTCCACTTT. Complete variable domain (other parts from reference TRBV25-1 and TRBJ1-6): EADIYQTPRYLVIGTGKKITLECSQTMGHDKMYWYQQDPGMELHLIHYSYGVNSTEKGDLSSESTVSRIRTEHFPLTLESARPSHTSQYLCASHRVGGSPLHFGNGTRLTVT.

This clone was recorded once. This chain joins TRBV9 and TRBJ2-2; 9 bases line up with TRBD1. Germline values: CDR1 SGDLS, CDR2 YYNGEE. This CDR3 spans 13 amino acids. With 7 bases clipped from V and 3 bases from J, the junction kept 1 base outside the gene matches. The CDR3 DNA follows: TGTGCCAGCCGGGACAGGGACACCGGGGAGCTGTTTTTT. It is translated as CASRDRDTGELFF.

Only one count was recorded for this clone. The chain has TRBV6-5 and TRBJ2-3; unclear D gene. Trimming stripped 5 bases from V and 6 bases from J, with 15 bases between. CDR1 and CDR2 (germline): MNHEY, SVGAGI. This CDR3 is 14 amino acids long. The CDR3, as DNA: TGTGCCAGCAGTACCTCCCTGGGCGTCGATACGCAGTATTTT. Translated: CASSTSLGVDTQYF.

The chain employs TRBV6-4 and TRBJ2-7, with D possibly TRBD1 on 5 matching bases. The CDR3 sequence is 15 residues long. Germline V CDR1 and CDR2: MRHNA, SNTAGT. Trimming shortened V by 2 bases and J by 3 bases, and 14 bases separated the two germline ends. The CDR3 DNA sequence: TGTGCCAGCAGTGACAACAGGTACCTACTCTACGAGCAGTACGTC. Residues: CASSDNRYLLYEQYV.